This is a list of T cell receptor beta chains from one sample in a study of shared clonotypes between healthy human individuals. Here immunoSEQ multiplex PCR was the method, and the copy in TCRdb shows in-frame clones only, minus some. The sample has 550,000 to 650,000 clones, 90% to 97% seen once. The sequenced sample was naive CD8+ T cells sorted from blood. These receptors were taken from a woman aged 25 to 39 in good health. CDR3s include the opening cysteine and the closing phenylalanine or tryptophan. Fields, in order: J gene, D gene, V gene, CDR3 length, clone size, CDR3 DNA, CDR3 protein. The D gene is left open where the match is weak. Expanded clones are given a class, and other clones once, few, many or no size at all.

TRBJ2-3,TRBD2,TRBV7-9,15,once,TGTGCCAGCAGCTTAGTTGCGGGGGGCACAGATACGCAGTATTTT,CASSLVAGGTDTQYF
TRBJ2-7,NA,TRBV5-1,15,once,TGCGCCAGCAGCTTCAGGGACCCAGCCTCCTACGAGCAGTACTTC,CASSFRDPASYEQYF
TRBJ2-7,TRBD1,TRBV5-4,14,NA,TGTGCCAGCAGCCCCGGGACAGGGGTTTACGAGCAGTACTTC,CASSPGTGVYEQYF
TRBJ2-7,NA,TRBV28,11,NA,TGTGCCAGCAGTTCAGTCTACGAGCAGTACTTC,CASSSVYEQYF
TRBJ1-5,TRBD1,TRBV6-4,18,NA,TGTGCCAGCAGTGACTCGAGATTTAACAGGGGGATAGGGCAGCCCCAGCATTTT,CASSDSRFNRGIGQPQHF
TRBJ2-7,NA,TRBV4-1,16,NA,TGCGCCAGCAGCTCTGCAGGGCGGGACCTGCGCTACGAGCAGTACTTC,CASSSAGRDLRYEQYF
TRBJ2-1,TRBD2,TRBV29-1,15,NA,TGCAGCGTTGACCTACTAGCGGGAGGATCCAATGAGCAGTTCTTC,CSVDLLAGGSNEQFF
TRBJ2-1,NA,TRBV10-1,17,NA,TGCGCCAGCAGTGAGTCGGGGGCTAGCGAATTCCCGGGTGAGCAGTTCTTC,CASSESGASEFPGEQFF
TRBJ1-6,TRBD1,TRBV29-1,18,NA,TGCAGCGTTGTCCGCCGACGGGACAGGAGCTCCTATAATTCACCCCTCCACTTT,CSVVRRRDRSSYNSPLHF
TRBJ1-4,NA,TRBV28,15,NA,TGTGCCAGCAGTTTTCATACCAGGGGAAGCGAAAAACTGTTTTTT,CASSFHTRGSEKLFF
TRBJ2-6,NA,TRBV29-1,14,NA,TGCAGCGTTGGACCGTTCTCTGGGGCCAACGTCCTGACTTTC,CSVGPFSGANVLTF
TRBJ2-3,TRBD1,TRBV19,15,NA,TGTGCCAGTAGGGACAGGGTTATGGGTCGAGATACGCAGTATTTT,CASRDRVMGRDTQYF
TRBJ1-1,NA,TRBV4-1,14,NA,TGCGCCAGCAGCCAAGCTGGTCTGAACACTGAAGCTTTCTTT,CASSQAGLNTEAFF
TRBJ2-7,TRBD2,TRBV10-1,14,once,TGCGCCAGCAGTGGTTCTAGCGGTCCTTACGAGCAGTACTTC,CASSGSSGPYEQYF
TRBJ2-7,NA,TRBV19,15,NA,TGTGCCAGTAGTCTTCTTGCGACCGACACCTACGAGCAGTACTTC,CASSLLATDTYEQYF
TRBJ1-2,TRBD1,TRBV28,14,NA,TGTGCCAGCAGGCCCCATGACAGGGTCTATGGCTACACCTTC,CASRPHDRVYGYTF
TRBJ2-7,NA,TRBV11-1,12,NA,TGTGCCAGCAGCGAGAGCTCCTACGAGCAGTACTTC,CASSESSYEQYF
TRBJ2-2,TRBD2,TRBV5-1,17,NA,TGCGCCAGCAGCTTGGGCCGTCTAGCGGGAGACACCGGGGAGCTGTTTTTT,CASSLGRLAGDTGELFF
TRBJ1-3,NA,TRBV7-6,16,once,TGTGCCAGCAGCCCCGACAGGCCATCCTCTGGAAACACCATATATTTT,CASSPDRPSSGNTIYF
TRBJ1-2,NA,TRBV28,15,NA,TGTGCCAGCAGTTTATATACAGGGACTAACTATGGCTACACCTTC,CASSLYTGTNYGYTF
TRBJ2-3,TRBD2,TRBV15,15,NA,TGTGCCACCAGGGGGCGGGAGTCCGGCACAGATACGCAGTATTTT,CATRGRESGTDTQYF
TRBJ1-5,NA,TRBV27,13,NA,TGTGCCAGCAGTCATTATAGCAATCAGCCCCAGCATTTT,CASSHYSNQPQHF
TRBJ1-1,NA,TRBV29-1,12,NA,TGCAGCGGACACCCGATGAACACTGAAGCTTTCTTT,CSGHPMNTEAFF
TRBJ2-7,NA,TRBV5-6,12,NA,TGTGCCAGCAGCTTGGAGCATTGGGGGCAGTACTTC,CASSLEHWGQYF
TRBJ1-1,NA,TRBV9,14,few,TGTGCCAGCAGCGTAGTTTTAGGTTCCACTGAAGCTTTCTTT,CASSVVLGSTEAFF
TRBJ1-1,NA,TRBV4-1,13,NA,TGCGCCAGCAGCCAAGATTCGGGTACTGAAGCTTTCTTT,CASSQDSGTEAFF
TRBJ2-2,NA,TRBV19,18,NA,TGTGCCAGTAGTATAGATATAAGGCCCGTTACGAACACCGGGGAGCTGTTTTTT,CASSIDIRPVTNTGELFF
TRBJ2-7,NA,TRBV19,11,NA,TGTGCCAGTAGAGGTACCTGGGTGCAGTACTTC,CASRGTWVQYF
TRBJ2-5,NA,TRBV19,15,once,TGTGCCAGTAGTGCATTAGCAGGGGACCAAGAGACCCAGTACTTC,CASSALAGDQETQYF
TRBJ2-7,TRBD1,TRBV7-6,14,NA,TGTGCCAGCATGCCCGGGACAGGTTCCTACGAGCAGTACTTC,CASMPGTGSYEQYF
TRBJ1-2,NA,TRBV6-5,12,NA,TGTGCCGGCAGCTATAGTAACTATGGCTACACCTTC,CAGSYSNYGYTF
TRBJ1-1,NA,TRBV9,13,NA,TGTGCCAGCAGCGTAGGTAAGAACACTGAAGCTTTCTTT,CASSVGKNTEAFF
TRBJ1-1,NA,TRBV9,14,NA,TGTGCCAGCAGCGTAGCCACAGGGAACACTGAAGCTTTCTTT,CASSVATGNTEAFF
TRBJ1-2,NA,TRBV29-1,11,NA,TGCAGCGTTCAAGGGTCAGGGGGCTACACCTTC,CSVQGSGGYTF
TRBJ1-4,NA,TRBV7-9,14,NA,TGTGCCAGCAGTACGAACAGGGAAGAAGAAAAACTGTTTTTT,CASSTNREEEKLFF
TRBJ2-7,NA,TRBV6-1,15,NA,TGTGCCAGCAGTGAATTAGCCGCCGGGACCTACGAGCAGTACTTC,CASSELAAGTYEQYF
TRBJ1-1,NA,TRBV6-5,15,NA,TGTGCCAGCAGTTACGGAGAGAGGACAAACACTGAAGCTTTCTTT,CASSYGERTNTEAFF
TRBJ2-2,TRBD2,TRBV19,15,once,TGTGCCAGTAGTCCCTTCCGGGGGGGCACCGGGGAGCTGTTTTTT,CASSPFRGGTGELFF
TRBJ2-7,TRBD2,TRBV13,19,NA,TGTGCCAGCAGCACAAATACAGGGTCGGGGACTAGCGACACCTACGAGCAGTACTTC,CASSTNTGSGTSDTYEQYF
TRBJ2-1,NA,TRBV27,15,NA,TGTGCCAGCAGTTTTGCAGGTGGCAGGGTTGGTGAGCAGTTCTTC,CASSFAGGRVGEQFF
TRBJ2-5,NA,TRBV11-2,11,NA,TGTGCCAGCAGCTTAGGGGAGACCCAGTACTTC,CASSLGETQYF
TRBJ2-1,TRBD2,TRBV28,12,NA,TGTGCCAGCAGCAGTAGCGGGACGGAGCAGTTCTTC,CASSSSGTEQFF
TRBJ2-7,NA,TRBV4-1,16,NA,TGCGCCAGCAGCCCCTCAAGGGCTGAGACTACCTACGAGCAGTACTTC,CASSPSRAETTYEQYF
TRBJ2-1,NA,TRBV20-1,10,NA,TGCAGTGCTTCGGTGAATGAGCAGTTCTTC,CSASVNEQFF
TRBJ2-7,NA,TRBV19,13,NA,TGTGCCAGTAGTATCGCACAGGGTTCGGAGCAGTACTTC,CASSIAQGSEQYF
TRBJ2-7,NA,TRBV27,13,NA,TGTGCCAGCAGTTTCTCAGCTAACTACGAGCAGTACTTC,CASSFSANYEQYF
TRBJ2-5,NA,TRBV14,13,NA,TGTGCCAGCAGCACTACAGGGCAAGAGACCCAGTACTTC,CASSTTGQETQYF
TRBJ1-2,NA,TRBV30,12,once,TGTGCCTGGGGGGGGGACTACTATGGCTACACCTTC,CAWGGDYYGYTF
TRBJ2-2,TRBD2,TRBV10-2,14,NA,TGCGCCAGCAGTGCAGCGGGGCACACCGGGGAGCTGTTTTTT,CASSAAGHTGELFF
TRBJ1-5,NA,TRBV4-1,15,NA,TGCGCCAGCAGCCAAGCTCTCGATAGCAATCAGCCCCAGCATTTT,CASSQALDSNQPQHF
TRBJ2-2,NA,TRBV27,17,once,TGTGCCAGCAGTCCCACGGCGGGGTTTCGGAACACCGGGGAGCTGTTTTTT,CASSPTAGFRNTGELFF
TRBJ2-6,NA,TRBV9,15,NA,TGTGCCAGCAGCCCGGACGGCTTTAACACCAACGTCCTGACTTTC,CASSPDGFNTNVLTF
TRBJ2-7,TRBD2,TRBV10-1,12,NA,TGCGCCAGTTCTAGCGGATCCTACGAGCAGTACTTC,CASSSGSYEQYF
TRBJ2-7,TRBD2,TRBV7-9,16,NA,TGTGCCAGCAGCCCCGGACTAGCGGGAGCTCCGGACGAGCAGTACTTC,CASSPGLAGAPDEQYF
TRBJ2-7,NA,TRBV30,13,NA,TGTGCCTGGAGTTTGGCAGCAGCCTACGAGCAGTACTTC,CAWSLAAAYEQYF
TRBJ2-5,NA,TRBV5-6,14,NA,TGTGCCAGCAGCTTGGGGGCTTTCCAAGAGACCCAGTACTTC,CASSLGAFQETQYF
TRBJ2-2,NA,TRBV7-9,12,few,TGTGCCAGCAGCAAAGACCCCGGGGAGCTGTTTTTT,CASSKDPGELFF
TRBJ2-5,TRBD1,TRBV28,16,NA,TGTGCCAGCAACTTAGGTCCCGGGACAGAACAAGAGACCCAGTACTTC,CASNLGPGTEQETQYF